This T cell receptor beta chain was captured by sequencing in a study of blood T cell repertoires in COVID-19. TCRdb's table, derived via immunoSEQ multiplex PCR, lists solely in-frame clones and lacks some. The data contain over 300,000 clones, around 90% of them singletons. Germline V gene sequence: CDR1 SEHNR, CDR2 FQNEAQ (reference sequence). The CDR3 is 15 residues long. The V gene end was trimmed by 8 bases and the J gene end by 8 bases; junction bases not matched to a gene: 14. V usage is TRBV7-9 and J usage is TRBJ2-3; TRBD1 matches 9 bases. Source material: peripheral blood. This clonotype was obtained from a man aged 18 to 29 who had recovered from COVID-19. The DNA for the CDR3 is TGTGCCAGCCAGGCGGTTGGGACAGGGTCGAGTACGCAGTATTTT. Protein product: CASQAVGTGSSTQYF.